This TCR beta chain was profiled in a study of cytomegalovirus exposure and HLA in healthy donors. Note on this clone: Antigen unknown.

The CDR3 is 12 residues long. Germline V CDR1 and CDR2: SQVTM, ANQGSEA. The ends lost 5 bases at V and 7 bases at J; junction bases unmatched: 7. PCR primers comprised 60 Vbeta and 13 Jbeta primers. Profiled with immunoSEQ multiplex PCR; TCRdb holds only in-frame clones, not every one. Counted here are 120,000 to 150,000 clones, 73% occurring once; the ten biggest clones make up 1.6%. It was healthy bone marrow donors who served as donors. Overall study findings and caveats: An observed cluster of highly shared sequence variants was recorded as a likely sequencing artifact. Per a later analysis, 18,000 or so TCR beta sequences showed association with HLA alleles at 0.05 false discovery rate. In a later analysis, V- and J-gene trimming of beta chains associated with a DCLRE1C missense variant, replicated independently.

V gene TRBV29-1 combines with J gene TRBJ2-7, with 8 bases fitting TRBD1. Sequenced input: PBMCs. The clonotype originates from a woman younger than 30 in good health and CMV-seronegative. The CDR3: CSVPRGQGEQYF. For the CDR3, the DNA is TGCAGCGTTCCACGAGGACAGGGAGAGCAGTACTTC.